The present entry profiles one T cell receptor (beta chain) with its context. These data originate in a study of blood T cell repertoires in COVID-19. Study information: Some COVID-19 samples were acute and others convalescent; all came from the United States, Italy and Spain. PBMCs, B-cell-depleted T cells, or T cells provided the cDNA or gDNA that made up the material.

In the original processing: Estimation of nucleated cell counts was performed using reference gene primer amplification. The repertoire was sequenced with immunoSEQ multiplex PCR; TCRdb's copy has only in-frame clones and lacks some. D and trimming come from the DNA, and the V and J calls and clone size come from that table. This sample has nearly 95,000 clones; roughly 79% occur once, and the top ten carry roughly 15%. Sequencing was done on a sample of peripheral blood. The TCR comes from a human donor in a cohort sampled during active COVID-19.

This chain's CDR3 is CASSLIPLRNTEAFF. The DNA for the CDR3 is TGTGCCAGCAGCTTAATCCCCCTTAGGAACACTGAAGCTTTCTTT. The V gene is TRBV7-8, the J gene TRBJ1-1; no reliable D call. CDR1 SGHVS and CDR2 FQNEAQ come from the germline V gene. The CDR3 extends over 15 amino acids. V shed 2 bases and J shed 1 base, with 11 bases lying between them.